This T cell receptor beta chain was obtained from a study of OX40 agonist ivuxolimab in advanced cancers. For the study at large: While on treatment, patients had intravenous ivuxolimab at 0.01 to 10 mg/kg every 2 weeks.

Study-wide results and limits: Among some nonresponders, normalized T-cell clonal expansion was also low.

The method was immunoSEQ multiplex PCR; TCRdb's version includes in-frame clones alone and lacks a portion of them. The sample records about 59,000 clones, 75% to 90% being singletons. Points on this clone: Its antigen is still unknown.

The CDR3 spans 15 residues. This clonotype was sampled from an adult with an advanced solid tumor such as melanoma, head and neck, liver or kidney cancer. The sample in question was CD4+ or CD8+ T cells sorted from blood, obtained in a trial of the OX40 agonist ivuxolimab. The chain couples TRBV12-1 to TRBJ2-7; no check of the table's D call, TRBD2, against the DNA was made. TRBV12-1 represents a pseudogene. DNA for the CDR3: TGTGCCAGCAGCTTTCTTGCGACTACACAATACGAGCAGTACTTC. This encodes CASSFLATTQYEQYF.